The clone carrying this T cell receptor (beta chain) appeared many times. The target antigen is unknown. The data derive from a study of breast tumors, draining lymph nodes, adjacent tissues. The CDR3 sequence is 16 residues long. Unmatched junction bases numbered 6, after V lost 3 bases and J lost 5 bases. Germline V gene lookup returns CDR1 SGHAT and CDR2 FQNNGV. TCRdb analysed the multiplex PCR reads with MiXCR anew, one entry per CDR3 protein. The sample has approximately 170,000 distinct CDR3 sequences, 30% to 35% seen once. Axillary draining lymph nodes of breast cancer patients supplied the node samples. Findings of the study overall: The data were judged consistent with most tumor T cells coming from lymph node and expanding in tumor.

The chain links TRBV11-2 to TRBJ2-3; 12 bases align to TRBD2. This TCR was sampled from a female donor with breast cancer. Some clones in this sample may be carry-over from other donors' samples. The material sequenced was axillary lymph node tissue. The CDR3 DNA sequence: TGTGCCAGCAGCTTGGCTAGCGGGAGGGCGGTAGATACGCAGTATTTT. It codes for CASSLASGRAVDTQYF. The entire variable domain, with the rest obtained from reference TRBV11-2 and TRBJ2-3, is as follows: EAGVAQSPRYKIIEKRQSVAFWCNPISGHATLYWYQQILGQGPKLLIQFQNNGVVDDSQLPKDRFSAERLKGVDSTLKIQPAKLEDSAVYLCASSLASGRAVDTQYFGPGTRLTVL.